The present entry profiles one TCR beta chain with its context. The data derive from a study of somatic mutations in cytotoxic T cells in rheumatoid arthritis. CDR3 size: 12 residues. CDR1 SEHNR and CDR2 FQNEAQ come from the germline V gene (reference sequence). V was clipped by 5 bases and J by 10 bases; unmatched bases: 3. The repertoire was sequenced with immunoSEQ multiplex PCR; TCRdb's copy has only in-frame clones and lacks some. This sample has about 10,000 clones, with roughly 73% found just once. The clonotype originates from a man aged 50-59 years in good health. Input material: CD8+ T cells sorted from blood. The chain links TRBV7-9 to TRBJ2-1; 9 bases line up with TRBD2. CDR3 coding DNA: TGTGCCAGCAGCCCCGGGACTAGCGAGCAGTTCTTC. As protein: CASSPGTSEQFF.